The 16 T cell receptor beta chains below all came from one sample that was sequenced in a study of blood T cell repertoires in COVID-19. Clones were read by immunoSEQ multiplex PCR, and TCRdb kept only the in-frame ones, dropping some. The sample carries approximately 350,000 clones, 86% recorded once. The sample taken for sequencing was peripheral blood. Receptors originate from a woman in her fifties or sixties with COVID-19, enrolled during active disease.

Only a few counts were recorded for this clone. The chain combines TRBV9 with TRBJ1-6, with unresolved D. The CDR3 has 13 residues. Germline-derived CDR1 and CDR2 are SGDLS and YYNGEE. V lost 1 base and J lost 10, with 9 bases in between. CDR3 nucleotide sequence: TGTGCCAGCAGCGTAAGTGTGAGGTCACCCCTCCACTTT. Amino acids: CASSVSVRSPLHF.

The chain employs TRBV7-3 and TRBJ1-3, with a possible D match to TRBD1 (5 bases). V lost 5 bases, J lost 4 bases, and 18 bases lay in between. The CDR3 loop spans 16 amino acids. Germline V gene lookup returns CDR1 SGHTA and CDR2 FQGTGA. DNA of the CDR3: TGTGCCAGCAGCCTGTCGGCAGGAGGGGCAGGAAACACCATATATTTT. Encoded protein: CASSLSAGGAGNTIYF.

CDR3 DNA: TGTGCCAGTAGTAGGAGTTGGGACAGCCTTGAGGGCTACACCTTC. Translated: CASSRSWDSLEGYTF. The gene calls are TRBV19 and TRBJ1-2, with 7 nucleotides matching TRBD1. There are 15 residues in the CDR3. J gave up 8 bases and V 4 bases, and 13 bases lay outside the gene matches. In germline, CDR1 is LNHDA, CDR2 SQIVND (reference sequence).

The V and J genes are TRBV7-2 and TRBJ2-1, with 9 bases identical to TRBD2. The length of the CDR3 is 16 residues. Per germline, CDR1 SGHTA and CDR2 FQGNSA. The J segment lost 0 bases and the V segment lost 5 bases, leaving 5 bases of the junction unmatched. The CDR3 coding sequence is TGTGCCAGCAGCAAAATAGCGGGGGCCTCCTACAATGAGCAGTTCTTC. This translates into CASSKIAGASYNEQFF.

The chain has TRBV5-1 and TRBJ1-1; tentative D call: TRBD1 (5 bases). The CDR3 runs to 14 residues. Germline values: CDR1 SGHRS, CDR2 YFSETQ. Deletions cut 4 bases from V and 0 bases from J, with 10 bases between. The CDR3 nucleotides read TGCGCCAGCAGCAAGGACATTATGAACACTGAAGCTTTCTTT. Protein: CASSKDIMNTEAFF.

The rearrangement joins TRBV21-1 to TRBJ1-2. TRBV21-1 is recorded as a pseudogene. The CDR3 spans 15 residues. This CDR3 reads CASSPRRDGVYGYTF. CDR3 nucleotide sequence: TGTGCCAGCAGCCCTCGGCGGGACGGGGTTTATGGCTACACCTTC.

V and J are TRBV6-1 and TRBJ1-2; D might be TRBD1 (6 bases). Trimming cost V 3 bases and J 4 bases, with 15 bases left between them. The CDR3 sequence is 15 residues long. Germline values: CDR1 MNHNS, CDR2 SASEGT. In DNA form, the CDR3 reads TGTGCCAGCAGTGATTACAGGGAAAGGGCCTATGGCTACACCTTC. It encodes CASSDYRERAYGYTF.

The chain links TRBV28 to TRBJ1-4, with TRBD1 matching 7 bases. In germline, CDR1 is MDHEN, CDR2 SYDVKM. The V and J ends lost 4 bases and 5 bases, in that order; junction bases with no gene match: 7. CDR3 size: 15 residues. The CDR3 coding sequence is TGTGCCAGCAGTTCCATTGGGACAGTAAATGAAAAACTGTTTTTT. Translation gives CASSSIGTVNEKLFF.

CDR3 amino acids: CASSQGTGYEQFF. In DNA form, the CDR3 reads TGCGCCAGCAGCCAAGGAACGGGGTATGAGCAGTTCTTC. This chain links TRBV4-3 with TRBJ2-1, with D possibly matching TRBD2 (5 bases). CDR1 is LGHNA and CDR2 is YSLEER in the germline V gene. V lost 1 base to trimming and J lost 8 bases, with 9 bases between them. The CDR3 has 13 amino acids.

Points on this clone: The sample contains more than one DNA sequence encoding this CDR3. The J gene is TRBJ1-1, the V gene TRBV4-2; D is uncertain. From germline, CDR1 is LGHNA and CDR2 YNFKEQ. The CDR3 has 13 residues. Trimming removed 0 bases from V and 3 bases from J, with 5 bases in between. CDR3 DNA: TGTGCCAGCAGCCAAGACCGGGACACTGAAGCTTTCTTT. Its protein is CASSQDRDTEAFF.

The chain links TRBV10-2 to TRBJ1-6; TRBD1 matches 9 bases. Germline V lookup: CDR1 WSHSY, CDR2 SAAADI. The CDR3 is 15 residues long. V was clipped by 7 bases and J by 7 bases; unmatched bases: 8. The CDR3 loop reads CASTRQGGLNSPLHF. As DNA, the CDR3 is TGCGCCAGCACCCGACAGGGGGGTTTAAATTCACCCCTCCACTTT.

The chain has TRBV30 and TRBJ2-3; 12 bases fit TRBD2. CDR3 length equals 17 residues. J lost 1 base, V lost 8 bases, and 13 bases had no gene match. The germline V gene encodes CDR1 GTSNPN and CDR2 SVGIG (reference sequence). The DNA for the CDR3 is TGTGCCCGAGGGGACTCTAGGACTAGCGGGGGCACAGATACGCAGTATTTT. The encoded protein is CARGDSRTSGGTDTQYF.

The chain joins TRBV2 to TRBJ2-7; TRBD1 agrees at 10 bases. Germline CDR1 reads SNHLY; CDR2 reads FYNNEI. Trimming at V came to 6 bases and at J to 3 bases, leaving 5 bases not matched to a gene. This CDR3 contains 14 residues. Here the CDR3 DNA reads TGTGCCAGCAGACTGGGACAGGGGAACTACGAGCAGTACTTC. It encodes CASRLGQGNYEQYF.

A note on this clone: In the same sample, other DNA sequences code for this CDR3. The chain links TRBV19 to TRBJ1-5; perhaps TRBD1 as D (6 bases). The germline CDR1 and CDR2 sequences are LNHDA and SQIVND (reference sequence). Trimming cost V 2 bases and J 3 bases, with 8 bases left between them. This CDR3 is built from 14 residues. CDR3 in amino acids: CASSIWTDNQPQHF. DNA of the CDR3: TGTGCCAGTAGTATATGGACAGACAATCAGCCCCAGCATTTT. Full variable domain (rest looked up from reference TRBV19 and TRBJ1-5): DGGITQSPKYLFRKEGQNVTLSCEQNLNHDAMYWYRQDPGQGLRLIYYSQIVNDFQKGDIAEGYSVSREKKESFPLTVTSAQKNPTAFYLCASSIWTDNQPQHFGDGTRLSIL.

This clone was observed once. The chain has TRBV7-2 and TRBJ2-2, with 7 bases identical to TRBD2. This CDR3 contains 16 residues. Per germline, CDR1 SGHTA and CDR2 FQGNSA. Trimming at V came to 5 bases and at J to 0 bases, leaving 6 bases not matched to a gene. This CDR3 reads CASSDQAGPNTGELFF. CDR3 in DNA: TGTGCCAGCAGCGACCAAGCGGGGCCGAACACCGGGGAGCTGTTTTTT. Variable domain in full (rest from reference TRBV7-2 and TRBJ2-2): GAGVSQSPSNKVTEKGKDVELRCDPISGHTALYWYRQSLGQGLEFLIYFQGNSAPDKSGLPSDRFSAERTGGSVSTLTIQRTQQEDSAVYLCASSDQAGPNTGELFFGEGSRLTVL.

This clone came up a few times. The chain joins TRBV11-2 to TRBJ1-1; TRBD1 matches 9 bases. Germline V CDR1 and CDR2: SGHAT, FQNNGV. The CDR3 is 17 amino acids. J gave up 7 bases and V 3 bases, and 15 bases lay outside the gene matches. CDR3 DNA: TGTGCCAGCAGCTTCCGGCCCACGGGACAGGGCTTGATTGAAGCTTTCTTT. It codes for CASSFRPTGQGLIEAFF.